A single sample gave rise to the 5 T cell receptor beta chains below, sequenced in a study of OX40 agonist ivuxolimab in advanced cancers. Repertoires were generated with immunoSEQ multiplex PCR, while TCRdb's copy carries only in-frame clones and drops some. Of fewer than 100,000 clones in the sample, approximately 84% were seen once. Sample: CD4+ or CD8+ T cells sorted from blood, taken in a trial of the OX40 agonist ivuxolimab. These receptors came from an adult with an advanced solid tumor such as melanoma, head and neck, liver or kidney cancer.

V gene TRBV5-4 combines with J gene TRBJ1-3, with D tentatively TRBD1 (5 bases). CDR1 and CDR2 (germline): SGHNT, YYREEE (reference sequence). CDR3 length: 15 amino acids. Deletions cut 4 bases from V and 4 bases from J, with 15 bases between. CDR3: CASSIDRLGGNTIYF. CDR3 in DNA: TGTGCCAGCAGCATAGACAGACTAGGAGGAAACACCATATATTTT.

J is TRBJ2-5 and V is TRBV7-9; 9 positions agree with TRBD1. Germline CDR1 SEHNR, CDR2 FQNEAQ (reference sequence). Trimming at V came to 5 bases and at J to 2 bases, leaving 3 bases not matched to a gene. The CDR3 has 14 residues. CDR3 loop: CASSPGTGQETQYF. The CDR3, as DNA: TGTGCCAGCAGCCCAGGGACAGGGCAAGAGACCCAGTACTTC.

The CDR3 region is CASSQDEGGYNSPLHF. In DNA form, the CDR3 reads TGCGCCAGCAGCCAAGACGAGGGTGGCTATAATTCACCCCTCCACTTT. This chain connects TRBV4-1 to TRBJ1-6; D unclear. The CDR3 length is 16 residues. Germline CDR1 reads MGHRA; CDR2 reads YSYEKL. V was pared by 0 bases and J by 3 bases, with 9 bases between.

V and J are TRBV30 and TRBJ1-5; 11 nucleotides match TRBD1. The CDR3 length is 15 residues. J lost 6 bases, V lost 0 bases, and 4 bases had no gene match. Per germline, CDR1 GTSNPN and CDR2 SVGIG (reference sequence). The CDR3 DNA follows: TGTGCCTGGAGTGTACGGGGACAGGGGGGTCAGCCCCAGCATTTT. As protein: CAWSVRGQGGQPQHF.

This chain joins TRBV14 and TRBJ1-4; tentative D call: TRBD1 (5 bases). Germline V gives CDR1 SGHDN, CDR2 FVKESK. With 2 bases removed from V and 8 bases from J, the gap between germline ends came to 18 bases. The CDR3 loop spans 16 amino acids. The CDR3 reads CASSQIRQGPREKLFF. DNA of the CDR3: TGTGCCAGCAGCCAAATCCGGCAGGGCCCCAGGGAAAAACTGTTTTTT.